This T cell receptor beta chain was sequenced in a study of cytomegalovirus exposure and HLA in healthy donors. Study-wide points: In vitro testing confirmed a few CMV-associated chains as specific for CMV antigens.

On this clone: Its specificity is not known.

Sequencing used immunoSEQ multiplex PCR; TCRdb keeps in-frame clones, though not all of them. The sample carries 82,000 or so clones, around 94% recorded once. CDR3 length: 13 residues. CDR1 and CDR2 (germline): SGHVS, FQNEAQ. Trimming took off 6 bases at V and 6 bases at J, with 14 bases between the two ends. The V gene is TRBV7-8, the J gene TRBJ2-5, with D possibly matching TRBD1 (6 bases). The TCR was taken from a man younger than 35 in good health and CMV-seronegative. Sequencing used PBMCs. CDR3 amino acids: CASRKTGAKTQYF. The CDR3 coding sequence is TGTGCCAGCAGAAAGACAGGTGCGAAGACCCAGTACTTC. The whole variable domain, remainder taken from reference TRBV7-8 and TRBJ2-5, is GAGVSQSPRYKVAKRGQDVALRCDPISGHVSLFWYQQALGQGPEFLTYFQNEAQLDKSGLPSDRFFAERPEGSVSTLKIQRTQQEDSAVYLCASRKTGAKTQYFGPGTRLLVL.